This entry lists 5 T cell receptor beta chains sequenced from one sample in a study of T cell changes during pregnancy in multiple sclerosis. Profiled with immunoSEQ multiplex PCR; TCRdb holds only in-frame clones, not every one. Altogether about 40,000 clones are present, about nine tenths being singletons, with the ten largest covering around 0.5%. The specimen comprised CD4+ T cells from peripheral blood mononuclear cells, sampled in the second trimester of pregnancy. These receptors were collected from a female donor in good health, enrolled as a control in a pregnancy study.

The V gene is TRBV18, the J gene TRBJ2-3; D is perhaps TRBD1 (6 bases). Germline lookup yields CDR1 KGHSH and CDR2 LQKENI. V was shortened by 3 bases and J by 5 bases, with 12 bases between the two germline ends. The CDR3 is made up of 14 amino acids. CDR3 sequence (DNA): TGTGCCAGCTCACCGCTAAGACAGGAAGATACGCAGTATTTT. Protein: CASSPLRQEDTQYF.

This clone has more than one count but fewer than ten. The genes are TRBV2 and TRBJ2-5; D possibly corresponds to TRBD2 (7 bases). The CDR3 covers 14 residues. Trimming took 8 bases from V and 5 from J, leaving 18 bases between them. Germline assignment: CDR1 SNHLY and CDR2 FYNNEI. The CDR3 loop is CASFRGGAGETQYF. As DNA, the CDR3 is TGTGCCAGCTTCAGAGGGGGGGCCGGGGAGACCCAGTACTTC.

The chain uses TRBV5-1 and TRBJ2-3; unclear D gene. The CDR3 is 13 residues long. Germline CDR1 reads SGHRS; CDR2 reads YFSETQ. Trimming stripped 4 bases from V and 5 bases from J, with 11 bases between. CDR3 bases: TGCGCCAGCAGCGCGAATCCGGTAGATACGCAGTATTTT. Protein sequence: CASSANPVDTQYF.

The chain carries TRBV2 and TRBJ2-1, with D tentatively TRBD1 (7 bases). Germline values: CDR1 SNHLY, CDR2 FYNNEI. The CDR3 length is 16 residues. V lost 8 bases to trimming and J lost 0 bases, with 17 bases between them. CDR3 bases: TGTGCCAGCCGGGGGCCCCGGGACAGCTCCTACAATGAGCAGTTCTTC. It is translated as CASRGPRDSSYNEQFF.

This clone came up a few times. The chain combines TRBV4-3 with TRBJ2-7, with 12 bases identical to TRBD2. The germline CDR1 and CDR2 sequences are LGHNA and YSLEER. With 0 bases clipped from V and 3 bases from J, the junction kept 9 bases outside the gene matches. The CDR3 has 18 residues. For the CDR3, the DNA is TGCGCCAGCAGCCAAGAAGTTCTAGCGGGAGGGATAAACTACGAGCAGTACTTC. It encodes CASSQEVLAGGINYEQYF.